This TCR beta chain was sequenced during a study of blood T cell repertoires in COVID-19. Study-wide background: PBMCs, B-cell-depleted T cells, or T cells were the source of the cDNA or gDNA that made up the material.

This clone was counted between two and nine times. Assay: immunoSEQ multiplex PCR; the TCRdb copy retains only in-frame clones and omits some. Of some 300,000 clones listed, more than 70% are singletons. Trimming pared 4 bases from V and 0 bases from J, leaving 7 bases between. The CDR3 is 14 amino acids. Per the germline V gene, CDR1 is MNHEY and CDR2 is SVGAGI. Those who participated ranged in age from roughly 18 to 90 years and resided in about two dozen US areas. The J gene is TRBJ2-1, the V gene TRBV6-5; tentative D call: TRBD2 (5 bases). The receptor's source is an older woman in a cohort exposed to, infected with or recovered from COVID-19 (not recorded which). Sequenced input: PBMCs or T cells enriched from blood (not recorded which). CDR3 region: CASSSLGSYNEQFF. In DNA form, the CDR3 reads TGTGCCAGCAGTTCACTAGGCTCCTACAATGAGCAGTTCTTC.